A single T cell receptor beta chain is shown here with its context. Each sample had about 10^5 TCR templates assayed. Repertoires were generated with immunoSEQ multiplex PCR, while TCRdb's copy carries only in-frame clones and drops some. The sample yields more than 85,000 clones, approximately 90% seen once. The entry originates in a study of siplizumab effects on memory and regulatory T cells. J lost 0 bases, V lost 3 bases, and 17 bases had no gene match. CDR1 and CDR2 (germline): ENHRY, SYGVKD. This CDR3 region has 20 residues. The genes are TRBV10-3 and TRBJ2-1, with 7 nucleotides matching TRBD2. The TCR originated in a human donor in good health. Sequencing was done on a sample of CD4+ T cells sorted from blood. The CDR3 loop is CAISDGVRKAGLSSYNEQFF. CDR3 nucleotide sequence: TGTGCCATCAGTGACGGGGTGCGAAAAGCGGGACTAAGCTCCTACAATGAGCAGTTCTTC.